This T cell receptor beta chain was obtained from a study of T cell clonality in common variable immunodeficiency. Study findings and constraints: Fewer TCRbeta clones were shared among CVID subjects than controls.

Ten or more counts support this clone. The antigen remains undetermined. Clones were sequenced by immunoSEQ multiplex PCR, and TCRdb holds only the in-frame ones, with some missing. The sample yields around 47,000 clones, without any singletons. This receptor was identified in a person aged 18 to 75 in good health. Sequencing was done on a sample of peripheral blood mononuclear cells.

CDR3 bases read: TGTGCCAGCAGCCCAGCGACAGAAGGTTACGAG. It codes for CASSPATEGYE. The whole CDR3 region reads CASSPATEGYEQYF. This chain connects TRBV7-6 to TRBJ2-7; perhaps TRBD1 as D (5 bases). The CDR3 end lies 3 residues beyond the end of the read and is filled in from the germline J gene. There are 14 residues in the CDR3. Germline CDR1 SGHVS, CDR2 FNYEAQ. Trimming took 5 bases from V and 4 from J, leaving 15 bases between them.